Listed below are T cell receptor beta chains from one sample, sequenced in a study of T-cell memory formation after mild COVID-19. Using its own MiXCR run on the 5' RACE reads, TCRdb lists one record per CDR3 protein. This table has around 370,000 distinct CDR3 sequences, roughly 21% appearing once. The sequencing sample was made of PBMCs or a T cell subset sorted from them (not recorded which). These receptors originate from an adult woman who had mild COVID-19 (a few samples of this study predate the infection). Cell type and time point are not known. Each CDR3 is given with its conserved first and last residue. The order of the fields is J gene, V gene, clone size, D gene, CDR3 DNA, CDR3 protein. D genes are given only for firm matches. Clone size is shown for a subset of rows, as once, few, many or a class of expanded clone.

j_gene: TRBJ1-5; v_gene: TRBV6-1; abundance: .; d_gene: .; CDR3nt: TGTGCCAGCAAACGACTAGGGACGGATAGCAATCAGCCCCAGCATTTT; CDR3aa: CASKRLGTDSNQPQHF
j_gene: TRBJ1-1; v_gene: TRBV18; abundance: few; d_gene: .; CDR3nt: TGTGCCAGCTCACCACAGGGTTCGAACACTGAAGCTTTCTTT; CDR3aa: CASSPQGSNTEAFF
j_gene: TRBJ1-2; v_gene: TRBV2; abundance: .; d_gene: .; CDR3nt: TGTGCCAGCAGTGAAGGACGATCGGGGCGGTTCTATGGCTACACCTTC; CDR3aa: CASSEGRSGRFYGYTF
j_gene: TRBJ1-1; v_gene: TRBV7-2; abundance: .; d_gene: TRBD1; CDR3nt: TGTGCCAGCAGCTCAGGACAGGGGCTCGCTGAAGCTTTCTTT; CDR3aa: CASSSGQGLAEAFF
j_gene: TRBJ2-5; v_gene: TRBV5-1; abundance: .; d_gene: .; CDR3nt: TGCGCCAGCAGCTTGGCGGCCTTAAAAGAGACCCAGTACTTC; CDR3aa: CASSLAALKETQYF
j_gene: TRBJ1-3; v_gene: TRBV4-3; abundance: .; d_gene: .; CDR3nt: TGCGCCAGCAGCCCAAGGGAGGGGCCTGGAAACACCATATATTTT; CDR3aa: CASSPREGPGNTIYF
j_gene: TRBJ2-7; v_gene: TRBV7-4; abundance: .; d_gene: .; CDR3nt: TGTGCCAGCAGCAAAGGAGTTGGGGCCAGCTACGAGCAGTACTTC; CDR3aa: CASSKGVGASYEQYF
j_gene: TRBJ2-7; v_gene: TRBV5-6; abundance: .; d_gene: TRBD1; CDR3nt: TGTGCCAGCAGCTTCCCGGGACAGACATACGAGCAGTACTTC; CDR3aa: CASSFPGQTYEQYF
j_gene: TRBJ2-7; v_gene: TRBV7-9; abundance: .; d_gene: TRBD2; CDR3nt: TGTGCCAGCAGCTCCTGGACTAGCGGGACCTCCTACGAGCAGTACTTC; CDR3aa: CASSSWTSGTSYEQYF
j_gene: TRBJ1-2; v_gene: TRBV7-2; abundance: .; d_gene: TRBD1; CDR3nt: TGTGCCAGCAGCTACCAGGGGGTCTATGGCTACACCTTC; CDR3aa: CASSYQGVYGYTF
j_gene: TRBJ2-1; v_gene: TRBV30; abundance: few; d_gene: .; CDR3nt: TGTGCCTGGAGCAGGGACGTCGGTGAGCAGTTCTTC; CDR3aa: CAWSRDVGEQFF
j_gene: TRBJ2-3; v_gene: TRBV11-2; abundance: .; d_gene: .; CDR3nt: TGTGCCAGCAGCTTACAGAGTACAGTTAGCACAGATACGCAGTATTTT; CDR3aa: CASSLQSTVSTDTQYF
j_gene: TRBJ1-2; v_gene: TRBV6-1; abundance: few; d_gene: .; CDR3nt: TGTGCCAGCAGTGAACGGCAGCACTATGGCTACACCTTC; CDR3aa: CASSERQHYGYTF
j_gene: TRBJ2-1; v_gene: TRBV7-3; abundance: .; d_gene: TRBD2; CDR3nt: TGTGCCAGCAGCTCCTCCCCGTTAGCGGGAGGATCCCAGCAGTTCTTC; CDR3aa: CASSSSPLAGGSQQFF
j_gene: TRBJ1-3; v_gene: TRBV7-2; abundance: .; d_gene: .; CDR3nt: TGTGCCAGCAGCCCTATGGCCGGGACTGGAAACACCATATATTTT; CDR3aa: CASSPMAGTGNTIYF
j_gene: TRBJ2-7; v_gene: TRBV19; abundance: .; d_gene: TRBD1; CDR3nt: TGTGCCAGTAGTTTGGACAGGGGGATCGCCCACTACGAGCAGTACTTC; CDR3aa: CASSLDRGIAHYEQYF
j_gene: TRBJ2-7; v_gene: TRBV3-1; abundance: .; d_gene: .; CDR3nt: TGTGCCAGCAGCCAAGAAGGGACCAGAAGGGGCGAGCAGTACTTC; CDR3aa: CASSQEGTRRGEQYF
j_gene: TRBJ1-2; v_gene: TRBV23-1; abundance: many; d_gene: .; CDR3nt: TGCGCCAGCACCGCGGTGGGCGTCGAGGACAGTTTTCCCAGCTATGGCTACACCTTC; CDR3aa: CASTAVGVEDSFPSYGYTF